The 21 T cell receptor beta chains listed next were all sequenced from one sample in a study of blood T cells in healthy people across ages. A second PCR, run for roughly 7 to 11 cycles, used a sample-barcoded 5' primer plus a J-beta primer mix. Via MiXCR, TCRdb re-called the 5' RACE reads, giving one row per CDR3 protein. The data hold some 900,000 distinct CDR3 sequences, with roughly 43% observed a single time. The sequenced material came from blood. The receptors shown here come from a young man in good health.

The chain combines TRBV11-2 with TRBJ2-4; the D gene is possibly TRBD2 (6 bases). V was clipped by 5 bases and J by 3 bases, with 14 bases between them. CDR3 size: 15 residues. The germline gives CDR1 SGHAT, CDR2 FQNNGV. DNA for the CDR3: TGTGCCAGCAGCATGGGAGGACTTGGCAAAAACATTCAGTACTTC. As protein: CASSMGGLGKNIQYF.

To note about this clonotype: A read error may produce the germline difference seen at one junction end. The rearrangement uses TRBV4-2 and TRBJ2-7; 10 positions agree with TRBD2. In germline, CDR1 is LGHNA, CDR2 YNFKEQ. There are 18 residues in the CDR3. The CDR3 nucleotides read TGTGTCAGCAGCCAAGAATGGGGGGCTAGCGGGGGATCCTACGAGCAGTACTTC. Protein: CVSSQEWGASGGSYEQYF.

This clonotype came up many times. The J gene is TRBJ2-5, the V gene TRBV29-1; 9 bases map to TRBD2. V shed 2 bases and J 6 bases; nucleotides not matched to a gene: 4. Germline-derived CDR1 and CDR2 are SQVTM and ANQGSEA. The CDR3 runs to 13 residues. This CDR3 reads CSVEIAGEKTQYF. The CDR3 DNA reads as TGCAGCGTTGAAATAGCGGGGGAGAAGACCCAGTACTTC.

The CDR3 nucleotides read TGTGCCATCCTCGGCGGCTCTTTGGACGAGCAGTACTTC. It encodes CAILGGSLDEQYF. This chain joins TRBV2 and TRBJ2-4; D is ambiguous. The assigned J gene may be wrong: the sequence end matches TRBJ2-7 better. The germline V gene has CDR1 SNHLY and CDR2 FYNNEI. The CDR3 spans 13 residues.

The chain has TRBV10-3 and TRBJ2-3; 10 bases line up with TRBD2. Unmatched junction bases numbered 4, after V lost 6 bases and J lost 4 bases. CDR3 length: 14 amino acids. Germline-derived CDR1 and CDR2 are ENHRY and SYGVKD. CDR3 residues: CAIRAAGGADTQYF. In DNA form, the CDR3 reads TGTGCCATCAGAGCAGCGGGGGGGGCAGATACGCAGTATTTT.

The chain links TRBV4-1 to TRBJ1-1; D gene unclear. CDR1 is MGHRA, CDR2 YSYEKL, per germline. Between the trimmed V and J ends, which lost 2 bases and 4 bases, there was a span of 11 bases. This CDR3 spans 14 amino acids. The CDR3 is CASSQWDGSTEAFF. The DNA of the CDR3 is TGCGCCAGCAGCCAATGGGATGGAAGCACTGAAGCTTTCTTT.

Concerning this clonotype: With a much larger clone just one base away, this may be a read error. The chain is built from TRBV12-3 or TRBV12-4 and TRBJ2-5; D remains unclear. V lost 4 bases to trimming and J lost 11 bases, with 14 bases between them. The CDR3 is made up of 12 amino acids. CDR3 loop: CASSYKGNEQYF. CDR3 nucleotide sequence: TGTGCCAGCAGTTATAAGGGCAATGAGCAGTACTTC.

V is TRBV28 and J is TRBJ2-7; tentatively, D is TRBD1 (6 bases). The CDR3 sequence is 15 residues long. Germline loops: CDR1 MDHEN, CDR2 SYDVKM. The ends were cut back, 5 bases at V and 2 bases at J, with 16 bases in the middle. Here the CDR3 DNA reads TGTGCCAGCAGTGCCCTTGACAGGCCCCCCTACGAGCAGTACTTC. Protein: CASSALDRPPYEQYF.

The chain recombines TRBV20-1 with TRBJ2-7, with 7 bases that match TRBD1. Trimming at V came to 5 bases and at J to 6 bases, leaving 10 bases not matched to a gene. The CDR3 has 13 residues. Germline V CDR1 and CDR2: DFQATT, SNEGSKA (reference sequence). CDR3 sequence reads: CSAEDRIGGEQYF. CDR3 in DNA: TGCAGTGCTGAGGACAGGATCGGAGGCGAGCAGTACTTC.

The rearrangement links TRBV7-2 to TRBJ2-7; 11 nucleotides align to TRBD2. The length of the CDR3 is 16 residues. With V trimmed by 5 bases and J by 3 bases, 9 bases remained unmatched. CDR1 and CDR2 from the germline V gene are SGHTA and FQGNSA. The CDR3 nucleotides read TGTGCCAGCAGCATCATAGCGGGGGGGCCTAACTACGAGCAGTACTTC. Protein: CASSIIAGGPNYEQYF.

This clonotype has only a few counts. This rearrangement joins TRBV4-2 to TRBJ2-1; 11 bases fit TRBD1. Trimming cost V 4 bases and J 8 bases; bases outside gene matches: 7. Germline V gene data show CDR1 as LGHNA and CDR2 as YNFKEQ. This CDR3 has 15 amino acids. The CDR3 sequence is CASSPRTGGSYEQFF. Written as DNA, the CDR3 is TGTGCCAGCAGCCCCCGGACAGGGGGCAGTTATGAGCAGTTCTTC.

The genes are TRBV7-9 and TRBJ2-7; no firm D call. V was trimmed by 5 bases and J by 0 bases, leaving 11 bases between them. Germline CDR1 SEHNR, CDR2 FQNEAQ (reference sequence). CDR3 length equals 14 residues. The CDR3: CASSPAVSSYEQYF. CDR3 in DNA: TGTGCCAGCAGCCCGGCGGTAAGCTCCTACGAGCAGTACTTC.

This chain joins TRBV7-2 and TRBJ2-1, with D perhaps given as TRBD1 or TRBD2 (5 bases each). V gave up 5 bases and J gave up 0 bases, with 11 bases separating them. Germline loops: CDR1 SGHTA, CDR2 FQGNSA. The CDR3 is made up of 15 amino acids. The CDR3: CASSPPGTSYNEQFF. In nucleotides, the CDR3 is TGTGCCAGCAGCCCCCCGGGGACCTCCTACAATGAGCAGTTCTTC.

In this sample, this clonotype turned up a few times. The chain couples TRBV7-2 to TRBJ2-3, with 12 positions matching TRBD2. Germline loops: CDR1 SGHTA, CDR2 FQGNSA. Unmatched junction bases numbered 3, after V lost 2 bases and J lost 6 bases. The CDR3 extends over 15 amino acids. CDR3 loop: CASSLLAGGQDTQYF. The CDR3 coding sequence is TGTGCCAGCAGCTTACTAGCGGGGGGGCAGGATACGCAGTATTTT.

The J gene is TRBJ2-6, the V gene TRBV20-1, with 9 nucleotides matching TRBD1. This CDR3 comprises 18 residues. Germline assignment: CDR1 DFQATT and CDR2 SNEGSKA (reference sequence). V lost 4 bases, J lost 0 bases, and 10 bases stayed unmatched. In nucleotides, the CDR3 is TGCAGTGCTACCGGGGACAGGGAAGGACTCTCTGGGGCCAACGTCCTGACTTTC. Its translation: CSATGDREGLSGANVLTF.

Only a few counts were recorded for this clonotype. This rearrangement joins TRBV7-3 to TRBJ1-1, with 7 nucleotides matching TRBD1. Germline CDR1 is SGHTA and CDR2 is FQGTGA. V lost 5 bases to trimming and J lost 2 bases; unmatched junction nucleotides: 5. The CDR3 has 14 amino acids. Here the CDR3 DNA reads TGTGCCAGCAGCCCGACAGGGTCCAACACTGAAGCTTTCTTT. This encodes CASSPTGSNTEAFF.

This rearrangement joins TRBV6-2 or TRBV6-3 to TRBJ2-7; 7 bases align to TRBD2. CDR1 and CDR2 from the germline V gene are MNHEY and SVGEGT. V lost 0 bases, J lost 5 bases, and 10 bases stayed unmatched. CDR3 length equals 16 residues. The CDR3, as DNA: TGTGCCAGCAGTTACTCGACAGAAGCGGGATTCCACGAGCAGTACTTC. Protein sequence: CASSYSTEAGFHEQYF.

V gene TRBV3-1 combines with J gene TRBJ2-4; TRBD2 matches at 10 bases. The end of the DNA fits TRBJ2-7 better, so the J call may be wrong. The germline V gene has CDR1 LGHDT and CDR2 YNNKEL (reference sequence). The CDR3 runs 17 residues. In DNA form, the CDR3 reads TGTGCCAGCAGCCAAGATCTTCTAGCGGGGGCCACCTACGAGCAGTACTTC. It yields the protein CASSQDLLAGATYEQYF.

This chain uses TRBV27 with TRBJ2-3, with 7 bases fitting TRBD2. The V gene end was trimmed by 2 bases and the J gene end by 4 bases; junction bases not matched to a gene: 12. CDR3 length: 17 residues. Germline lookup yields CDR1 MNHEY and CDR2 SMNVEV (reference sequence). The CDR3 sequence: CASSLREDLGGSDTQYF. DNA for the CDR3: TGTGCCAGCAGTTTACGGGAAGACCTCGGGGGGTCAGATACGCAGTATTTT.

V gene TRBV24-1 combines with J gene TRBJ2-7; TRBD1 matches 11 bases. The length of the CDR3 is 16 residues. The germline gives CDR1 KGHDR, CDR2 SFDVKD. The J segment lost 4 bases and the V segment lost 3 bases, leaving 7 bases of the junction unmatched. For the CDR3, the DNA is TGTGCCACCAGTGATGGTGGACAGGGGGCATATTACGAGCAGTACTTC. This codes for CATSDGGQGAYYEQYF.

As for this clonotype: The junction departs from germline at one end; a sequencing error may be responsible. The chain links TRBV28 to TRBJ2-1; D perhaps matches TRBD2 (5 bases). The CDR3 is 12 amino acids. The germline V gene encodes CDR1 MDHEN and CDR2 SYDVKM. CDR3 nucleotides: TGTGCCGGCAGCCTCGGAGGAGAGGAGCAGTTCTTC. Amino acids: CAGSLGGEEQFF. The variable domain in full, with the rest retrieved from reference TRBV28 and TRBJ2-1, is DVKVTQSSRYLVKRTGEKVFLECVQDMDHENMFWYRQDPGLGLRLIYFSYDVKMKEKGDIPEGYSVSREKKERFSLILESASTNQTSMYLCAGSLGGEEQFFGPGTRLTVL.